This TCR beta chain was identified in a study of blood T cell repertoires in COVID-19. There are 16 residues in the CDR3. Germline loops: CDR1 SGHRS, CDR2 YFSETQ. The V gene end was trimmed by 4 bases and the J gene end by 0 bases; junction bases not matched to a gene: 9. TCRdb's table, derived via immunoSEQ multiplex PCR, lists solely in-frame clones and lacks some. The sample lists about 150,000 clones; roughly 84% were seen once. Sequencing input: PBMCs or T cells enriched from blood (not recorded which). This TCR derives from a woman in her forties or fifties who had recovered from COVID-19. This chain connects TRBV5-1 to TRBJ1-2, with TRBD1 matching 7 bases. The CDR3 protein is CASSPYRQGSNYGYTF. The CDR3 nucleotides read TGCGCCAGCAGCCCCTACCGACAGGGCTCTAACTATGGCTACACCTTC.